What follows are 30 T cell receptor beta chains derived from one specimen sequenced in a study of shared clonotypes between healthy human individuals. Clones were sequenced by immunoSEQ multiplex PCR, and TCRdb holds only the in-frame ones, with some missing. The data show millions of clones, 90% to 95% seen once. The specimen sequenced was naive CD4+ T cells sorted from blood. The sample's subset: CD45RA+ positively selected. The source of these receptors is a man aged 18-30 years in good health.

This sequence joins TRBV2 and TRBJ2-6, with a possible D match to TRBD1 (6 bases). V lost 6 bases to trimming and J lost 4 bases, with 13 bases between them. This CDR3 has 15 residues. Germline loops: CDR1 SNHLY, CDR2 FYNNEI. The CDR3 coding sequence is TGTGCCAGCAGCGAGGGGACATGGGGGGCCAACGTCCTGACTTTC. It yields the protein CASSEGTWGANVLTF.

The chain is built from TRBV30 and TRBJ2-1; TRBD2 is a possible D gene (5 bases). The length of the CDR3 is 15 residues. Germline CDR1 and CDR2: GTSNPN and SVGIG (reference sequence). The V and J ends lost 3 bases and 4 bases respectively, with 16 bases between them. In DNA form, the CDR3 reads TGTGCCTGGAGCTTGAGGGCCAGAGCGTACAATGAGCAGTTCTTC. It is translated as CAWSLRARAYNEQFF.

V and J are TRBV7-2 and TRBJ2-7; D might be TRBD1 (6 bases). V shed 5 bases and J shed 2 bases, with 25 bases lying between them. The V gene's germline CDR1 is SGHTA and CDR2 FQGNSA. The CDR3 contains 18 residues. The CDR3 bases are TGTGCCAGCAGCCCGCTTGGGGGCGACCTAGCTAGGACCTACGAGCAGTACTTC. Its protein is CASSPLGGDLARTYEQYF.

This rearrangement joins TRBV11-2 to TRBJ2-6; 12 bases match TRBD1. Per germline, CDR1 SGHAT and CDR2 FQNNGV. Trimming at V came to 10 bases and at J to 0 bases, leaving 4 bases not matched to a gene. CDR3 length: 16 amino acids. In DNA, the CDR3 is TGTGCCACAGGGACAGGGGGCCTCTCTGGGGCCAACGTCCTGACTTTC. Translated, it gives CATGTGGLSGANVLTF.

V gene TRBV5-4 combines with J gene TRBJ2-5; 9 nucleotides align to TRBD2. Germline CDR1 and CDR2: SGHNT and YYREEE (reference sequence). The V and J ends lost 0 bases and 7 bases, in that order; junction bases with no gene match: 4. The CDR3 sequence is 14 residues long. The CDR3 sequence: CASSLGLADLTQYF. The DNA for the CDR3 is TGTGCCAGCAGCTTGGGACTAGCGGATCTGACCCAGTACTTC.

This sequence joins TRBV19 and TRBJ1-2; unclear D gene. CDR1 is LNHDA and CDR2 is SQIVND in the germline V gene (reference sequence). V dropped 5 bases and J dropped 8 bases, with 18 bases sitting between them. CDR3 length: 14 residues. The CDR3 DNA reads TGTGCCAGTAGTTCGCGGGAGTGGGTTGGGGGCTACACCTTC. It encodes CASSSREWVGGYTF. The full variable domain, with the rest looked up from reference TRBV19 and TRBJ1-2, is DGGITQSPKYLFRKEGQNVTLSCEQNLNHDAMYWYRQDPGQGLRLIYYSQIVNDFQKGDIAEGYSVSREKKESFPLTVTSAQKNPTAFYLCASSSREWVGGYTFGSGTRLTVV.

In regard to this clone: Other DNA sequences within the sample encode an identical CDR3. The V and J genes are TRBV5-1 and TRBJ1-4, with TRBD1 as a possible D gene (6 bases). The CDR3 has 14 amino acids. Germline values: CDR1 SGHRS, CDR2 YFSETQ. Trimming took 4 bases from V and 4 from J, leaving 11 bases between them. The CDR3 DNA is TGCGCCAGCAGCACCGGACAGTTTAATGAAAAACTGTTTTTT. Its protein is CASSTGQFNEKLFF.

This sequence joins TRBV6-5 and TRBJ1-2; 8 bases map to TRBD1. The germline CDR1 and CDR2 sequences are MNHEY and SVGAGI. There are 14 residues in the CDR3. Unmatched junction bases numbered 9, after V lost 5 bases and J lost 7 bases. The CDR3 region is CASSTGTGGGGYTF. CDR3 DNA sequence: TGTGCCAGCAGTACCGGGACAGGAGGTGGTGGCTACACCTTC.

A remark on this clone: An end of the junction differs from the germline gene, which may be a read error. This chain connects TRBV30 to TRBJ2-7; D may be TRBD2 (5 bases). Looked up from germline, CDR1 is GTSNPN and CDR2 is SVGIG (reference sequence). This CDR3 is 14 amino acids long. The CDR3 reads CARSVSVRGNEQYF. The CDR3, as DNA: TGTGCCCGGAGTGTTAGCGTCAGAGGGAACGAGCAGTACTTC. Full variable domain (remainder filled in from reference TRBV30 and TRBJ2-7): SQTIHQWPATLVQPVGSPLSLECTVEGTSNPNLYWYRQAAGRGLQLLFYSVGIGQISSEVPQNLSASRPQDRQFILSSKKLLLSDSGFYLCARSVSVRGNEQYFGPGTRLTVT.

This chain joins TRBV6-5 and TRBJ1-5; D is unresolved. Germline assignment: CDR1 MNHEY and CDR2 SVGAGI. The CDR3 covers 14 residues. Trimming pared 3 bases from V and 3 bases from J, leaving 9 bases between. The CDR3 loop is CASSYAENNQPQHF. CDR3 in DNA: TGTGCCAGCAGTTATGCGGAAAACAATCAGCCCCAGCATTTT.

The rearrangement links TRBV5-1 to TRBJ2-2; 8 bases agree with TRBD2. Germline lookup yields CDR1 SGHRS and CDR2 YFSETQ. After removal of 1 base from V and 2 bases from J, the junction contained 4 bases not matched to a gene. The CDR3 has 16 amino acids. CDR3 residues: CASSLSGRGNTGELFF. As DNA, the CDR3 is TGCGCCAGCAGCTTGAGCGGGAGAGGAAACACCGGGGAGCTGTTTTTT.

This clone was observed a single time. V gene TRBV28 combines with J gene TRBJ2-1; the match to TRBD1 covers 12 bases. This CDR3 is 20 amino acids long. The trim removed 7 bases at V and 7 bases at J, leaving 23 bases unmatched. The V gene's germline CDR1 is MDHEN and CDR2 SYDVKM. This CDR3 is CASIHPPGQGASLIPNEQFF. In DNA, the CDR3 is TGTGCCAGCATACACCCGCCGGGACAGGGGGCATCCCTGATCCCTAATGAGCAGTTCTTC.

CDR3 DNA sequence: TGTGCCTGGACCGCGGGACTAGCGGGAGAACAGCAGTACTTC. Translating gives CAWTAGLAGEQQYF. The V and J genes are TRBV30 and TRBJ2-7; 14 nucleotides agree with TRBD2. Looked up from germline, CDR1 is GTSNPN and CDR2 is SVGIG (reference sequence). CDR3 size: 14 residues. Germline trimming cut 4 bases from V and 8 bases from J; bases unmatched to any gene: 7.

V and J are TRBV7-2 and TRBJ1-2, with D perhaps matching TRBD1 (5 bases). Germline lookup yields CDR1 SGHTA and CDR2 FQGNSA. This CDR3 is 15 amino acids long. V dropped 1 base and J dropped 6 bases, with 15 bases sitting between them. Here the CDR3 reads CASSLGAWGSDGYTF. In nucleotides, the CDR3 is TGTGCCAGCAGCTTAGGGGCGTGGGGGTCCGATGGCTACACCTTC.

Only one count was recorded for this clone. The chain combines TRBV5-4 with TRBJ1-2; TRBD1 agrees at 11 bases. V gave up 4 bases and J gave up 7 bases; unmatched junction bases: 9. CDR3 length equals 15 residues. Per the germline V gene, CDR1 is SGHNT and CDR2 is YYREEE (reference sequence). The CDR3 DNA sequence: TGTGCCAGCAGCCGGACTGGACAGGGGGCAGGTGGCTACACCTTC. Translation gives CASSRTGQGAGGYTF.

This clone was observed a single time. The rearrangement uses TRBV7-9 and TRBJ1-3, with a tentative D call TRBD1 (5 bases). Germline CDR1 SEHNR, CDR2 FQNEAQ (reference sequence). The CDR3 is 16 residues long. V was cut by 5 bases and J by 7 bases, with 21 bases left in between. CDR3 nucleotide sequence: TGTGCCAGCAGCCAGCGAGGGGCAGGGACGTGGAACACCATATATTTT. Protein product: CASSQRGAGTWNTIYF.

This sequence joins TRBV6-1 and TRBJ2-1, with 7 bases aligning to TRBD2. This CDR3 region has 12 residues. Germline V CDR1 and CDR2: MNHNS, SASEGT. V trimming: 11 bases; J trimming: 7 bases; junction bases outside the gene matches: 8. The CDR3 loop is CAGGGRRNEQFF. The CDR3 coding sequence is TGTGCCGGTGGCGGGAGAAGGAATGAGCAGTTCTTC.

The V and J genes are TRBV7-3 and TRBJ2-5, with 7 bases matching TRBD1. The germline CDR1 and CDR2 sequences are SGHTA and FQGTGA. The CDR3 is 14 residues long. V gave up 5 bases and J gave up 1 base; unmatched junction bases: 4. The CDR3 loop is CASSPTGPQETQYF. The CDR3 nucleotides are TGTGCCAGCAGCCCGACAGGGCCCCAAGAGACCCAGTACTTC.

V and J are TRBV30 and TRBJ2-2; 7 bases agree with TRBD1. This CDR3 has 15 residues. Germline-derived CDR1 and CDR2 are GTSNPN and SVGIG (reference sequence). V dropped 6 bases and J dropped 4; count of bases not matched to a gene: 11. Here the CDR3 reads CACQQGKTGTGELFF. The CDR3, as DNA: TGTGCCTGTCAACAGGGGAAAACGGGCACCGGGGAGCTGTTTTTT.

The V and J genes are TRBV10-3 and TRBJ1-3; no reliable D call. V was trimmed by 3 bases and J by 0 bases, leaving 6 bases between them. The germline V gene encodes CDR1 ENHRY and CDR2 SYGVKD. The CDR3 sequence is 14 residues long. The CDR3 sequence: CAISDPLSGNTIYF. DNA of the CDR3: TGTGCCATCAGTGACCCCCTCTCTGGAAACACCATATATTTT.

The rearrangement uses TRBV18 and TRBJ2-4; D could derive from TRBD1 or TRBD2 (6 bases each). The ends were cut back, 3 bases at V and 6 bases at J, with 12 bases in the middle. Germline V gene sequence: CDR1 KGHSH, CDR2 LQKENI. This CDR3 is 14 amino acids long. CDR3 sequence: CASSPPGGGNIQYF. The DNA for the CDR3 is TGTGCCAGCTCACCCCCCGGGGGCGGAAACATTCAGTACTTC.

The rearrangement links TRBV5-1 to TRBJ1-5; 9 nucleotides line up with TRBD1. V shed 4 bases, J shed 2 bases, and the junction held 7 bases outside the gene matches. CDR1 is SGHRS, CDR2 YFSETQ, per germline. The CDR3 is made up of 16 amino acids. The CDR3 sequence is CASSEGTGWRNQPQHF. CDR3 DNA sequence: TGCGCCAGCAGCGAGGGGACAGGGTGGCGCAATCAGCCCCAGCATTTT.

The chain recombines TRBV18 with TRBJ1-2; tentative D call: TRBD1 (6 bases). The CDR3 totals 16 residues. Looked up from germline, CDR1 is KGHSH and CDR2 is LQKENI. The V and J ends lost 2 bases and 6 bases respectively, with 19 bases between them. CDR3 amino acids: CASSPGAAGARNGYTF. The CDR3 region has the DNA TGTGCCAGCTCACCAGGAGCGGCAGGGGCGCGGAATGGCTACACCTTC.

The chain joins TRBV10-2 to TRBJ2-7; a possible D gene is TRBD2 (6 bases). The length of the CDR3 is 14 residues. V lost 7 bases and J lost 2, with 15 bases in between. Germline V gene sequence: CDR1 WSHSY, CDR2 SAAADI. The CDR3 sequence is CASTAGTPPYEQYF. For the CDR3, the DNA is TGCGCCAGCACGGCGGGAACGCCCCCCTACGAGCAGTACTTC.

The genes are TRBV18 and TRBJ1-4, with 8 nucleotides matching TRBD1. CDR1 and CDR2 (germline): KGHSH, LQKENI. The CDR3 is 14 amino acids. V dropped 6 bases and J dropped 8; count of bases not matched to a gene: 8. The CDR3 loop reads CASSTGVEQEKLFF. For the CDR3, the DNA is TGTGCCAGCTCGACAGGGGTGGAACAAGAAAAACTGTTTTTT.

The chain uses TRBV6-5 and TRBJ2-2; D possibly uses TRBD1 or TRBD2 (5 bases each). V shed 9 bases and J shed 4 bases, with 15 bases lying between them. CDR3 size: 14 residues. Per the germline V gene, CDR1 is MNHEY and CDR2 is SVGAGI. The CDR3 loop is CASLARELTGELFF. CDR3 nucleotides: TGTGCCAGTCTGGCCAGGGAGCTCACCGGGGAGCTGTTTTTT.

This clone was detected once. This chain uses TRBV19 with TRBJ2-3; the match to TRBD1 covers 7 bases. This CDR3 is 15 amino acids long. Germline CDR1 LNHDA, CDR2 SQIVND (reference sequence). Losses at the gene ends were 6 bases for V and 2 bases for J; bases not matched to a gene: 8. CDR3 amino acids: CASSEDRAYTDTQYF. The CDR3 DNA reads TGTGCCAGTAGCGAAGACAGGGCATACACAGATACGCAGTATTTT.

This clone was seen at least ten times. CDR3 DNA: TGTGCCAGCAGTAGAGTCTTGGGGAATGAGCAGTTCTTC. Amino acids: CASSRVLGNEQFF. The V call is TRBV6-4, the J call TRBJ2-1; D remains ambiguous. Trimming stripped 5 bases from V and 7 bases from J, with 12 bases between. The CDR3 is made up of 13 amino acids. In germline, CDR1 is MRHNA, CDR2 SNTAGT.

The CDR3 DNA reads TGTGCCTGGAGCCGACAGGGGGCAAATGGCTACACCTTC. It specifies CAWSRQGANGYTF. V is TRBV30 and J is TRBJ1-2; 10 bases match TRBD1. This CDR3 has 13 residues. Losses at the gene ends were 3 bases for V and 6 bases for J; bases not matched to a gene: 4. Germline V gene sequence: CDR1 GTSNPN, CDR2 SVGIG (reference sequence).

The chain combines TRBV28 with TRBJ2-1; TRBD2 aligns across 8 bases. CDR3 length: 15 residues. The germline V gene encodes CDR1 MDHEN and CDR2 SYDVKM. The V segment lost 5 bases and the J segment 1 base; nucleotides outside the gene matches: 4. The CDR3 loop is CASSPKRGSYNEQFF. CDR3 sequence (DNA): TGTGCCAGCAGTCCGAAGCGGGGGTCCTACAATGAGCAGTTCTTC.